A selection of T cell receptor beta chains follows, all from one sample in a study of T cell changes during pregnancy in multiple sclerosis. TCRdb's copy holds only in-frame clones and misses some; the assay was immunoSEQ multiplex PCR. The table records around 40,000 clones, 89% of them present only once. The input for sequencing was CD4+ T cells from peripheral blood mononuclear cells, taken in the first trimester of pregnancy. The receptor source for this set is a female donor with multiple sclerosis, enrolled in a pregnancy study. The CDR3 runs from the conserved cysteine through the conserved F or W. The order of the fields is V gene, J gene, clone size, CDR3 protein. Expanded clones are given a class, and other clones once, few, many or no size at all.

V gene: TRBV4-1
J gene: TRBJ1-1
clone size: .
CDR3 protein: CASSQSLLLFTEAFF

V gene: TRBV29-1
J gene: TRBJ2-2
clone size: .
CDR3 protein: CSVTYNTGELFF

V gene: TRBV6-6
J gene: TRBJ2-5
clone size: .
CDR3 protein: CASSYASGFGETQYF

V gene: TRBV29-1
J gene: TRBJ2-1
clone size: .
CDR3 protein: CSAQYNEQFF

V gene: TRBV6-5
J gene: TRBJ1-2
clone size: .
CDR3 protein: CASSSYRGPDGYTF

V gene: TRBV21-1
J gene: TRBJ2-7
clone size: .
CDR3 protein: CASSKGPGGSYEQYF

V gene: TRBV7-2
J gene: TRBJ1-4
clone size: once
CDR3 protein: CASSLFLGATNEKLFF

V gene: TRBV7-2
J gene: TRBJ1-1
clone size: .
CDR3 protein: CASSSGQTNTEAFF

V gene: TRBV5-1
J gene: TRBJ2-7
clone size: .
CDR3 protein: CASSPQGLAGGYEQYF

V gene: TRBV27
J gene: TRBJ2-7
clone size: .
CDR3 protein: CASSSSRDSTYEQYF

V gene: TRBV4-1
J gene: TRBJ1-5
clone size: once
CDR3 protein: CASSQDLTGGSSPQHF

V gene: TRBV6-5
J gene: TRBJ2-7
clone size: few
CDR3 protein: CASSYSAGTYEQYF

V gene: TRBV7-2
J gene: TRBJ2-7
clone size: once
CDR3 protein: CASNDGTSGPSPYEQYF

V gene: TRBV29-1
J gene: TRBJ1-1
clone size: medium-sized
CDR3 protein: CSVEIQGRGAFF

V gene: TRBV27
J gene: TRBJ1-1
clone size: .
CDR3 protein: CASGFGQKNTEAFF

V gene: TRBV6-5
J gene: .
clone size: .
CDR3 protein: CASQTTPGGAYEQYF

V gene: TRBV9
J gene: TRBJ1-1
clone size: .
CDR3 protein: CASSVGAMAGYFFF

V gene: TRBV5-4
J gene: TRBJ2-3
clone size: .
CDR3 protein: CASSLGDKGTDTQYF

V gene: TRBV19
J gene: TRBJ2-1
clone size: .
CDR3 protein: CASSPRTGSSNEQFF